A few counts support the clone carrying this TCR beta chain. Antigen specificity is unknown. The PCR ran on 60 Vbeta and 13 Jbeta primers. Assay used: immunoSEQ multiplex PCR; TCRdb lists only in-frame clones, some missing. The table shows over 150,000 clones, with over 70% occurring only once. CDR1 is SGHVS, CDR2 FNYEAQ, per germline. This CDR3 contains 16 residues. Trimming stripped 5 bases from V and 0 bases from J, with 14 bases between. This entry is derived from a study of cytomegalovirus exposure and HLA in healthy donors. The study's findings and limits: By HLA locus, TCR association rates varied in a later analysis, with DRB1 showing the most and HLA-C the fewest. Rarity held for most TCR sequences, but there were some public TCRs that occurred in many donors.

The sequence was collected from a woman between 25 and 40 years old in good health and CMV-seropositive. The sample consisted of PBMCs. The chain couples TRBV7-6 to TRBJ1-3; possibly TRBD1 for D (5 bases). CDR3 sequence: CASSAGTVVSGNTIYF. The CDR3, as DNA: TGTGCCAGCAGCGCGGGGACGGTAGTCTCTGGAAACACCATATATTTT.